These 27 T cell receptor beta chains share one sample of origin, sequenced in a study of blood T cell repertoires in COVID-19. The data were produced by immunoSEQ multiplex PCR, yet TCRdb's version contains in-frame clones alone and is incomplete. The sample holds roughly 380,000 clones, about 90% seen once. Sequencing input: PBMCs or T cells enriched from blood (not recorded which). Every receptor here comes from a woman younger than 45 who had been exposed to COVID-19.

The chain is built from TRBV7-9 and TRBJ2-7, with 7 bases matching TRBD2. CDR3 length: 13 amino acids. V shed 8 bases and J 5 bases; nucleotides not matched to a gene: 9. Germline assignment: CDR1 SEHNR and CDR2 FQNEAQ (reference sequence). CDR3: CASQRDGFDEQYF. The CDR3 DNA reads TGTGCCAGCCAGCGGGATGGCTTCGACGAGCAGTACTTC.

The rearrangement joins TRBV19 to TRBJ1-5; a possible D gene is TRBD1 (5 bases). The CDR3 is 18 residues long. Per germline, CDR1 LNHDA and CDR2 SQIVND (reference sequence). Trimming left V 1 base short and J 0 bases short, with 16 bases between. CDR3 DNA sequence: TGTGCCAGTAGTATAGGCCCGGGCAGGGTGTCTAGCAATCAGCCCCAGCATTTT. Residues: CASSIGPGRVSSNQPQHF.

This clone appeared a few times. The rearrangement links TRBV30 to TRBJ2-7; 9 nucleotides line up with TRBD1. CDR3 size: 16 residues. Unmatched junction bases numbered 12, after V lost 3 bases and J lost 3 bases. CDR1 and CDR2 from the germline V gene are GTSNPN and SVGIG (reference sequence). CDR3 in DNA: TGTGCCTGGAGAAACCTCCTGGGACAGGGATACTACGAGCAGTACTTC. Protein product: CAWRNLLGQGYYEQYF.

The chain has TRBV19 and TRBJ1-2; tentative D call: TRBD1 (5 bases). V was pared by 4 bases and J by 1 base, with 7 bases between. The CDR3 has 13 amino acids. Per the germline V gene, CDR1 is LNHDA and CDR2 is SQIVND (reference sequence). The CDR3 here is CASSTQGNYGYTF. The CDR3 DNA is TGTGCCAGTAGTACCCAGGGTAACTATGGCTACACCTTC.

The chain carries TRBV9 and TRBJ1-3; a weak D match, TRBD1 (6 bases). Trimming removed 1 base from V and 4 bases from J, with 15 bases in between. This CDR3 is 16 amino acids long. From germline, CDR1 is SGDLS and CDR2 YYNGEE. The CDR3 spells CASSVSHRTDGNTIYF. The DNA of the CDR3 is TGTGCCAGCAGCGTATCCCATCGGACAGACGGAAACACCATATATTTT.

This chain links TRBV19 with TRBJ2-6, with 8 nucleotides matching TRBD1. The germline V gene encodes CDR1 LNHDA and CDR2 SQIVND (reference sequence). V lost 3 bases to trimming and J lost 3 bases; unmatched junction nucleotides: 4. CDR3 length: 16 amino acids. This CDR3 reads CASSIPRGLGANVLTF. The CDR3 bases are TGTGCCAGTAGTATCCCCAGGGGGCTTGGGGCCAACGTCCTGACTTTC.

The count of this clone is one. The chain recombines TRBV5-1 with TRBJ2-1; 9 bases align to TRBD2. CDR3 size: 14 residues. V was clipped by 4 bases and J by 7 bases; unmatched bases: 6. The germline V gene has CDR1 SGHRS and CDR2 YFSETQ. The CDR3 coding sequence is TGCGCCAGCAGCATCGAGCGGGAGGCGAATGAGCAGTTCTTC. As protein: CASSIEREANEQFF.

The chain has TRBV3-1 (or the pseudogene TRBV3-2) and TRBJ2-1; 10 bases fit TRBD2. CDR1 LGHDT and CDR2 YNNKEL come from the germline V gene (reference sequence). The CDR3 is made up of 15 amino acids. With V trimmed by 3 bases and J by 6 bases, 5 bases remained unmatched. The CDR3 DNA sequence: TGTGCCAGCAGCCAGCCAGCGGGAGGGACCAATGAGCAGTTCTTC. This gives the protein CASSQPAGGTNEQFF.

The chain combines TRBV19 with TRBJ2-7, with 8 bases that match TRBD1. The CDR3 spans 16 residues. Germline assignment: CDR1 LNHDA and CDR2 SQIVND (reference sequence). The V segment lost 3 bases and the J segment 3 bases; nucleotides outside the gene matches: 10. The CDR3 bases are TGTGCCAGTAGTATCGCTCCCCAGACAGGGGTCTACGAGCAGTACTTC. Amino acid sequence: CASSIAPQTGVYEQYF.

This chain links TRBV28 with TRBJ2-1, with D unclear. Germline V lookup: CDR1 MDHEN, CDR2 SYDVKM. This CDR3 spans 14 amino acids. V was trimmed by 3 bases and J by 0 bases, leaving 6 bases between them. This CDR3 reads CASSFPSSYNEQFF. The DNA for the CDR3 is TGTGCCAGCAGTTTCCCGAGCTCCTACAATGAGCAGTTCTTC.

Details on this clone: The same CDR3 also results from other DNA sequences found in this sample. This sequence joins TRBV7-9 and TRBJ2-7; no definite D call. The germline V gene encodes CDR1 SEHNR and CDR2 FQNEAQ (reference sequence). The V gene lost 5 bases and the J gene lost 4 bases, with 6 bases spanning the gap. This CDR3 is built from 11 residues. The CDR3 region is CASSPSYEQYF. CDR3 in DNA: TGTGCCAGCAGCCCCAGTTACGAGCAGTACTTC.

The chain employs TRBV19 and TRBJ1-4, with D unclear. CDR1 LNHDA and CDR2 SQIVND come from the germline V gene (reference sequence). Deletions cut 3 bases from V and 9 bases from J, with 8 bases between. This CDR3 is built from 12 residues. The CDR3 sequence: CASSMGSQKLFF. In DNA form, the CDR3 reads TGTGCCAGTAGTATGGGCTCGCAAAAACTGTTTTTT.

This clone turned up a few times. The rearrangement links TRBV6-2 or TRBV6-3 to TRBJ2-7; the D gene is possibly TRBD2 (5 bases). Trimming left V 0 bases short and J 2 bases short, with 14 bases between. Germline loops: CDR1 MNHEY, CDR2 SVGEGT. This CDR3 contains 16 residues. The CDR3 DNA is TGTGCCAGCAGTTACTCAGATTTGGACGGGACCTACGAGCAGTACTTC. It codes for CASSYSDLDGTYEQYF.

The CDR3 loop is CASSTTGQGFYF. CDR3 bases: TGTGCCAGCAGTACTACGGGACAGGGGTTTTACTTC. The genes are TRBV28 and TRBJ2-5; 10 nucleotides match TRBD1. Germline assignment: CDR1 MDHEN and CDR2 SYDVKM. With 5 bases clipped from V and 14 bases from J, the junction kept 8 bases outside the gene matches. This CDR3 spans 12 amino acids.

This clone showed up just once. V usage is TRBV19 and J usage is TRBJ1-4; D uncertain. This CDR3 spans 12 amino acids. Trimming shortened V by 6 bases and J by 13 bases, and 15 bases separated the two germline ends. Germline V CDR1 and CDR2: LNHDA, SQIVND (reference sequence). The CDR3 loop reads CASSHLGQGLFF. For the CDR3, the DNA is TGTGCCAGTAGCCACCTAGGTCAAGGACTGTTTTTT.

The chain combines TRBV5-6 with TRBJ2-3, with D possibly matching TRBD1 (7 bases). In germline, CDR1 is SGHDT, CDR2 YYEEEE. The CDR3 extends over 16 amino acids. V lost 3 bases and J 3 bases, leaving 17 bases between the germline ends. CDR3 region: CASSSGGTVETDTQYF. CDR3 nucleotides: TGTGCCAGCAGCTCCGGAGGGACAGTGGAGACAGATACGCAGTATTTT.

The gene calls are TRBV30 and TRBJ1-1, with D maybe TRBD1 (5 bases). The CDR3 extends over 14 amino acids. CDR1 and CDR2 (germline): GTSNPN, SVGIG (reference sequence). V was pared by 3 bases and J by 1 base, with 12 bases between. The CDR3 region has the DNA TGTGCCTGGAGAGCTAGACAGAAGAACACTGAAGCTTTCTTT. Its protein is CAWRARQKNTEAFF.

The CDR3 region has the DNA TGTGCCAGCAGCTTACAGGGGGCAGATACGCAGTATTTT. It translates to CASSLQGADTQYF. This chain connects TRBV5-5 to TRBJ2-3; 8 nucleotides agree with TRBD1. This CDR3 is 13 amino acids long. The V gene's germline CDR1 is SGHKS and CDR2 YYEKEE (reference sequence). Trimming at V came to 2 bases and at J to 4 bases, leaving 0 bases not matched to a gene.

V is TRBV11-2 and J is TRBJ2-1; 12 nucleotides line up with TRBD1. Germline V gene lookup returns CDR1 SGHAT and CDR2 FQNNGV. The CDR3 sequence is 14 residues long. V lost 6 bases, J lost 12 bases, and 9 bases stayed unmatched. The CDR3 region has the DNA TGTGCCAGCAGGGCCCCCGGGACAGGGGGCTGGCAGTTCTTC. Amino acid sequence: CASRAPGTGGWQFF.

The chain links TRBV7-9 to TRBJ2-3, with D unresolved. V lost 6 bases and J lost 0, with 10 bases in between. This CDR3 has 14 amino acids. Germline V gene lookup returns CDR1 SEHNR and CDR2 FQNEAQ (reference sequence). CDR3 in amino acids: CASSPKESTDTQYF. The CDR3 DNA is TGTGCCAGCAGTCCAAAGGAGAGCACAGATACGCAGTATTTT.

The chain carries TRBV28 and TRBJ2-1; the match to TRBD2 covers 10 bases. Trimming cost V 3 bases and J 7 bases; bases outside gene matches: 12. Germline V gives CDR1 MDHEN, CDR2 SYDVKM. This CDR3 is 17 amino acids long. DNA for the CDR3: TGTGCCAGCAGTTTTTCGGCTAGCGGGAGTGTGAGGAATGAGCAGTTCTTC. It translates to CASSFSASGSVRNEQFF.

The rearrangement links TRBV29-1 to TRBJ1-5; D remains unclear. Germline CDR1 reads SQVTM; CDR2 reads ANQGSEA. Trimming removed 4 bases at V and 7 bases at J, with 11 bases between. CDR3 length: 12 residues. CDR3 protein: CSVGEGRQPQHF. In DNA, the CDR3 is TGCAGCGTTGGGGAGGGCCGGCAGCCCCAGCATTTT. Combining the CDR3 with reference TRBV29-1 and TRBJ1-5 gives the whole variable domain SAVISQKPSRDICQRGTSLTIQCQVDSQVTMMFWYRQQPGQSLTLIATANQGSEATYESGFVIDKFPISRPNLTFSTLTVSNMSPEDSSIYLCSVGEGRQPQHFGDGTRLSIL.

The chain links TRBV6-2 or TRBV6-3 to TRBJ2-5, with 8 bases lining up with TRBD2. The CDR3 has 16 amino acids. Germline CDR1 MNHEY, CDR2 SVGEGT. J was trimmed by 5 bases and V by 4 bases; bases with no gene match: 12. This chain's CDR3 is CASSSGGGRSRETQYF. In DNA form, the CDR3 reads TGTGCCAGCAGTTCTGGGGGCGGGAGGTCGCGCGAGACCCAGTACTTC.

The chain uses TRBV5-4 and TRBJ2-5; perhaps TRBD2 as D (5 bases). The CDR3 extends over 13 amino acids. Per the germline V gene, CDR1 is SGHNT and CDR2 is YYREEE (reference sequence). V shed 6 bases and J shed 4 bases, with 13 bases lying between them. The CDR3 reads CASNSGNLETQYF. The CDR3 DNA reads as TGTGCCAGCAACTCGGGAAATTTAGAGACCCAGTACTTC.

The J gene is TRBJ2-2, the V gene TRBV6-5; no clear D. The ends were cut back, 10 bases at V and 7 bases at J, with 10 bases in the middle. Germline values: CDR1 MNHEY, CDR2 SVGAGI. The CDR3 has 11 amino acids. In DNA, the CDR3 is TGTGCCACCGGCAGAGGCGGGGAGCTGTTTTTT. Its protein is CATGRGGELFF.

This clone occurred a few times. V usage is TRBV9 and J usage is TRBJ1-5, with D maybe TRBD1 (6 bases). The germline V gene encodes CDR1 SGDLS and CDR2 YYNGEE. The ends were cut back, 0 bases at V and 0 bases at J, with 7 bases in the middle. The CDR3 covers 15 residues. The CDR3 coding sequence is TGTGCCAGCAGCGTAGTGGGACATAGCAATCAGCCCCAGCATTTT. Translating it yields CASSVVGHSNQPQHF.

The V and J genes are TRBV7-9 and TRBJ2-7; maybe TRBD1 (6 bases). CDR3 length equals 13 residues. Trimming removed 1 base from V and 10 bases from J, with 14 bases in between. Germline V CDR1 and CDR2: SEHNR, FQNEAQ (reference sequence). The CDR3 DNA sequence: TGTGCCAGCAGCTTAGATGCCGTACAGGGACAGTACTTC. This sequence encodes CASSLDAVQGQYF.